The source of this T cell receptor beta chain is a study of type 1 regulatory T cells. TCRdb ran MiXCR on the reads and lists one entry per CDR3 protein. The sample shows roughly 65,000 distinct CDR3 sequences, just under 50% of them seen only once. There are 15 residues in the CDR3. Germline V lookup: CDR1 DFQATT, CDR2 SNEGSKA (reference sequence). This clonotype came up a few times. Its specificity is not known. Sequencing was carried out using cultured non-Tr1 T cells, either the whole culture or a sorted T cell fraction (not recorded which). This TCR came from a human donor in good health. This chain uses TRBV20-1 with TRBJ2-6; maybe TRBD2 (7 bases). CDR3 residues: CSVPRGAGGANVLTF. CDR3 DNA sequence: TGCAGCGTACCCCGGGGGGCGGGAGGGGCCAACGTCCTGACTTTC.